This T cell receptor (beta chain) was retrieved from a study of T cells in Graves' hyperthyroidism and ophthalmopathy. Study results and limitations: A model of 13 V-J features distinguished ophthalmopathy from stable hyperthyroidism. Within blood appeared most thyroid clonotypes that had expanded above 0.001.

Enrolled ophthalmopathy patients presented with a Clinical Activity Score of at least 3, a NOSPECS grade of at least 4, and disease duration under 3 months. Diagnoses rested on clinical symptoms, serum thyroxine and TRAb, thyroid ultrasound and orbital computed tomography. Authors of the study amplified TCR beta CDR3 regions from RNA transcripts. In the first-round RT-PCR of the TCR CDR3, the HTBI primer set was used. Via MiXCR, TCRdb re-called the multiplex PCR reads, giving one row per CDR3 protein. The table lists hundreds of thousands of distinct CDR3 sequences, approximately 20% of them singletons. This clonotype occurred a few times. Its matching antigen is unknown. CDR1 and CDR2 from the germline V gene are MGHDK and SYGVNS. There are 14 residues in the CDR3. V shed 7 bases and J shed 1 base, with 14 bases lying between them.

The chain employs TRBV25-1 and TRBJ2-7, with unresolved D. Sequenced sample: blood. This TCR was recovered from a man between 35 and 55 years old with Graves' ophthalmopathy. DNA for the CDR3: TGTGCCAGCACCCGCGGTGGCCAGTCCTACGAGCAGTACTTC. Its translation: CASTRGGQSYEQYF.